These T cell receptor beta chains were read from a single sample in a study of blood T cell repertoires in COVID-19. Sequencing was performed with immunoSEQ multiplex PCR; in TCRdb, only in-frame clones are kept and a portion is missing. The table shows about 110,000 clones, with around 90% occurring only once. What was sequenced was peripheral blood. The receptors here all came from a human donor in a cohort sampled during active COVID-19. Each CDR3 is given with its conserved first and last residue. The D gene is left open where the match is weak. Some rows mark clone size as missing; the rest say once, few, many or name a class of expanded clone.

j_call d_call clone_size v_call cdr3_aa cdr3_nt
TRBJ1-6 - - TRBV6-6 CASSYSPNNSPLHF TGTGCCAGCAGTTACTCTCCCAATAATTCACCCCTCCACTTT
TRBJ2-2 TRBD1 - TRBV28 CASSRRTGVDTGELFF TGTGCCAGCAGCCGCAGAACAGGGGTAGACACCGGGGAGCTGTTTTTT
TRBJ2-1 TRBD2 - TRBV5-1 CASKGLASYNEQFF TGCGCCAGCAAGGGACTAGCGTCCTACAATGAGCAGTTCTTC
TRBJ2-7 TRBD1 - TRBV10-3 CAISEQQGAQNEQYF TGTGCCATCAGTGAACAACAGGGGGCGCAGAACGAGCAGTACTTC
TRBJ1-5 - - TRBV6-6 CASSYGPVGGGQPQHF TGTGCCAGCAGTTACGGGCCCGTCGGCGGGGGTCAGCCCCAGCATTTT
TRBJ1-1 - - TRBV9 CASSASTGNTEAFF TGTGCCAGCAGCGCATCTACAGGGAACACTGAAGCTTTCTTT
TRBJ2-5 TRBD1 - TRBV4-3 CASSQHSPGQGTLVTQYF TGCGCCAGCAGCCAGCACTCTCCGGGACAGGGTACTTTGGTGACCCAGTACTTC
TRBJ1-2 - - TRBV7-6 CASSSLRTQGDYGYTF TGTGCCAGCAGCTCTCTAAGAACGCAAGGGGACTATGGCTACACCTTC
TRBJ2-1 TRBD2 - TRBV7-9 CASSLTAGGLNEQFF TGTGCCAGCAGCTTAACAGCGGGGGGGCTCAATGAGCAGTTCTTC
TRBJ2-7 - - TRBV30 CAWRTRTPYSYEQYF TGTGCCTGGAGGACCCGGACACCATACTCCTACGAGCAGTACTTC
TRBJ2-1 TRBD1 once TRBV6-5 CASSSYRDRSHEQFF TGTGCCAGCAGTTCATACCGGGACAGGTCTCATGAGCAGTTCTTC
TRBJ2-7 TRBD1 - TRBV10-1 CASSEGGTGAPYEQYF TGCGCCAGCAGTGAAGGGGGGACAGGGGCCCCCTACGAGCAGTACTTC
TRBJ1-5 - - TRBV5-1 CASSLQGNQPQHF TGCGCCAGCAGCTTGCAGGGCAATCAGCCCCAGCATTTT
TRBJ2-7 TRBD1 - TRBV5-4 CASSWTGGYEQYF TGTGCCAGCAGCTGGACAGGGGGCTACGAGCAGTACTTC
TRBJ1-1 - few TRBV10-1 CASSDGVNTEAFF TGCGCCAGCAGTGACGGAGTGAACACTGAAGCTTTCTTT
TRBJ1-2 TRBD1 - TRBV2 CASSEAWTGGPYGYTF TGTGCCAGCAGTGAGGCCTGGACAGGGGGCCCCTATGGCTACACCTTC
TRBJ1-1 - once TRBV28 CASSVQGRVTEAFF TGTGCCAGCAGTGTACAGGGTCGGGTCACTGAAGCTTTCTTT
TRBJ2-7 - once TRBV28 CASRLQGGEQYF TGTGCCAGCAGACTACAGGGTGGCGAGCAGTACTTC
TRBJ1-5 TRBD1 - TRBV27 CASSRSAFPGQGNQPQHF TGTGCCAGCAGTCGATCCGCTTTCCCGGGACAGGGTAATCAGCCCCAGCATTTT
TRBJ2-3 TRBD2 - TRBV19 CASSIAGGSTDTQYF TGTGCCAGTAGTATAGCGGGAGGTAGCACAGATACGCAGTATTTT
TRBJ2-7 - - TRBV4-3 CASSQAVAVGGYEQYF TGCGCCAGCAGCCAAGCGGTAGCGGTCGGGGGTTACGAGCAGTACTTC
TRBJ1-1 - - TRBV9 CASSPNSGIMNTEAFF TGTGCCAGCAGCCCAAATTCGGGGATCATGAACACTGAAGCTTTCTTT
TRBJ2-2 - - TRBV9 CASSVATYTGELFF TGTGCCAGCAGCGTAGCTACGTACACCGGGGAGCTGTTTTTT
TRBJ1-2 - - TRBV7-8 CASSLTGKGYTF TGTGCCAGCAGCTTAACAGGGAAAGGCTACACCTTC
TRBJ1-1 - once TRBV7-2 CASSSRTAAEAFF TGTGCCAGCAGCTCTAGAACGGCTGCTGAAGCTTTCTTT
TRBJ2-5 TRBD2 - TRBV5-4 CASSLAGTSGSETQYF TGTGCCAGCAGCTTGGCCGGGACTAGCGGGAGTGAGACCCAGTACTTC
TRBJ1-3 TRBD1 - TRBV6-5 CASRAGGSGNTIYF TGTGCCAGCAGGGCAGGGGGATCTGGAAACACCATATATTTT
TRBJ1-3 - - TRBV30 CAWTQGQLGPGNTIYF TGTGCCTGGACCCAAGGCCAGCTAGGCCCTGGAAACACCATATATTTT
TRBJ2-7 TRBD1 - TRBV27 CASSPHRGRISYEQYF TGTGCCAGCAGTCCCCACAGGGGGCGAATATCCTACGAGCAGTACTTC
TRBJ2-5 - - TRBV20-1 CSASDPRASVETQYF TGCAGTGCTAGTGATCCCCGAGCTAGCGTGGAGACCCAGTACTTC
TRBJ1-1 TRBD1 - TRBV18 CASSLRDRVTEAFF TGTGCCAGCTCACTAAGAGACAGGGTCACTGAAGCTTTCTTT
TRBJ1-6 TRBD1 - TRBV12-3/TRBV12-4 CATAGQGNSPLHF TGTGCCACCGCCGGACAGGGGAATTCACCCCTCCACTTT
TRBJ2-7 TRBD1 - TRBV2 CASSVRDRGYEQYF TGTGCCAGCAGTGTCCGGGACAGGGGCTACGAGCAGTACTTC
TRBJ1-1 - - TRBV6-5 CASKRENTEAFF TGTGCCAGCAAACGGGAGAACACTGAAGCTTTCTTT
TRBJ1-5 TRBD1 few TRBV5-6 CASSLGYGGGTVNQPQHF TGTGCCAGCAGCTTGGGATATGGTGGAGGGACAGTCAATCAGCCCCAGCATTTT
TRBJ2-5 - - TRBV19 CASSIVPGDGRETQYF TGTGCCAGTAGTATAGTACCGGGGGATGGTCGGGAGACCCAGTACTTC
TRBJ1-2 - - TRBV19 CASSRGTLYGYTF TGTGCCAGTAGTAGGGGGACACTCTATGGCTACACCTTC
TRBJ1-1 - - TRBV12-5 CASGFGDSRTEAFF TGTGCTAGTGGTTTCGGGGATTCTCGCACTGAAGCTTTCTTT
TRBJ2-1 TRBD2 - TRBV6-6 CASSYQAGAINEQFF TGTGCCAGCAGTTATCAAGCGGGAGCCATAAATGAGCAGTTCTTC
TRBJ2-5 - - TRBV6-5 CASKVGTKETQYF TGTGCCAGCAAGGTCGGGACAAAAGAGACCCAGTACTTC
TRBJ2-7 - - TRBV10-3 CAITSRKTDEQYF TGTGCCATAACCAGCCGAAAAACAGACGAGCAGTACTTC
TRBJ2-1 - - TRBV6-2/TRBV6-3 CASSYSGGRSNEQFF TGTGCCAGCAGTTACTCCGGGGGAAGGAGCAATGAGCAGTTCTTC
TRBJ1-2 - few TRBV9 CASSVRGNYGYTF TGTGCCAGCAGCGTAAGGGGAAACTATGGCTACACCTTC
TRBJ1-4 - few TRBV9 CASSVAGRVNEKLFF TGTGCCAGCAGCGTAGCAGGGCGCGTAAATGAAAAACTGTTTTTT
TRBJ1-2 - - TRBV4-1 CASSQALRRDSNYGYTF TGCGCCAGCAGCCAAGCGCTACGCAGGGATTCAAACTATGGCTACACCTTC
TRBJ2-7 - once TRBV29-1 CSVPSGVEQYF TGCAGCGTGCCTTCGGGGGTCGAGCAGTACTTC
TRBJ1-1 - - TRBV30 CAWNSGGLNTEAFF TGTGCCTGGAATTCGGGAGGGTTGAACACTGAAGCTTTCTTT
TRBJ2-2 TRBD1 - TRBV6-5 CASSLRQGYTGELFF TGTGCCAGCAGCCTCCGACAGGGGTACACCGGGGAGCTGTTTTTT
TRBJ1-1 - - TRBV6-5 CASSSLPEGTEAFF TGTGCCAGCAGTTCCCTTCCGGAGGGCACTGAAGCTTTCTTT
TRBJ2-2 TRBD1 - TRBV3-1/TRBV3-2 CASKAHGTGGCGELFF TGTGCCAGCAAAGCCCACGGGACAGGGGGTTGTGGGGAGCTGTTTTTT
TRBJ1-1 TRBD1 - TRBV6-5 CASSLGTGRGTEAFF TGTGCCAGCAGTCTCGGGACAGGGCGGGGGACTGAAGCTTTCTTT
TRBJ1-5 TRBD1 once TRBV4-1 CASSQVPTGVNQPQHF TGCGCCAGCAGCCAGGTACCGACAGGGGTTAATCAGCCCCAGCATTTT
TRBJ2-3 - once TRBV20-1 CSASRRDNTDTQYF TGCAGTGCTAGTCGCAGGGACAACACAGATACGCAGTATTTT
TRBJ1-1 - - TRBV20-1 CSARTGTEAFF TGCAGTGCCAGAACAGGGACTGAAGCTTTCTTT
TRBJ1-2 TRBD1 - TRBV9 CASSTKGQGYGYTF TGTGCCAGCAGCACTAAGGGACAGGGCTACGGCTACACCTTC